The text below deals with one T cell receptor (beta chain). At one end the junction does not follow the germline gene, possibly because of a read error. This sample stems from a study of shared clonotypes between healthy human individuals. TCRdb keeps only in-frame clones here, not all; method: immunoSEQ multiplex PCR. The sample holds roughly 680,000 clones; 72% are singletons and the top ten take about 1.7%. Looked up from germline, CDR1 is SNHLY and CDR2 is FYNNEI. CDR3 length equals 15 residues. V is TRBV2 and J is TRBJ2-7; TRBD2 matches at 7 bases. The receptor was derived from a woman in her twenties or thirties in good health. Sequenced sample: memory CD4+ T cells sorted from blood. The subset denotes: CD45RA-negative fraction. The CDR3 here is CASREAWGGTYEQYF. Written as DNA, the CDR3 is TGTGCCAGCAGGGAAGCTTGGGGGGGGACCTACGAGCAGTACTTC.